Shown below are 5 T cell receptor beta chains from a single sample sequenced in a study of regulatory T cells in long-lasting Graves disease (dated by TCRdb to the early 2020s). The label giving this sample's time point can be read as: newly diagnosed GD, antithyroid drugs for less than 3 months. RNA was extracted from PBMCs in TRIzol for both TCR sequencing and RNA sequencing. Library method: multiplex PCR. Instrument used: Illumina HiSeq 4000. iRepertoire HTBI primers and Arm-PCR amplification of CDR3 regions were used to construct TCR beta libraries. Clones were called with MiXCR by TCRdb after fastp trimmed the public reads at Q25, and only in-frame beta chains were retained. Every entry covers one CDR3 protein and lists the most common genes and DNA from its rows. The sample table contains 440,000 or so distinct CDR3 sequences; only one count was recorded for 14% to 15% of them. The ten largest clones capture over 15% of the sample.

These data were also filed under a second study, of T cells in Graves' hyperthyroidism and ophthalmopathy.

This specimen consisted of peripheral blood mononuclear cells (PBMCs), obtained at new diagnosis, from a patient treated with antithyroid drugs. The receptors were gathered from a woman aged 25 to 39 with Graves disease. Donor details come from another sample of the same person, matched by shared clones.

This clonotype was seen many times. The chain joins TRBV6-5 to TRBJ2-7, with TRBD2 matching 8 bases. Germline lookup yields CDR1 MNHEY and CDR2 SVGAGI. The CDR3 sequence is 15 residues long. V lost 0 bases to trimming and J lost 0 bases; unmatched junction nucleotides: 1. The CDR3 region has the DNA TGTGCCAGCAGTTACTCTCGGGAGGGCTCCTACGAGCAGTACTTC. This gives the protein CASSYSREGSYEQYF.

The genes are TRBV20-1 and TRBJ2-1; 7 bases are a match to TRBD2. The J call may not be correct, given that the DNA end is closer to TRBJ2-7. The germline gives CDR1 DFQATT, CDR2 SNEGSKA (reference sequence). The CDR3 spans 15 residues. CDR3 protein: CSAVSGGSSYNEQYF. The DNA of the CDR3 is TGCAGTGCTGTCTCCGGCGGGAGCTCCTACAATGAGCAGTACTTC.

This clonotype was detected ten times or more. CDR3 DNA: TGTGCCAGCAGCTTGGTCCCGGACTACCTCAATGAGCAGTTCTTC. It codes for CASSLVPDYLNEQFF. The chain joins TRBV5-6 to TRBJ2-1, with a weak D call TRBD2 (6 bases). The germline CDR1 and CDR2 sequences are SGHDT and YYEEEE. This CDR3 contains 15 residues. Trimming left V 0 bases short and J 6 bases short, with 13 bases between.

This clonotype was seen ten or more times. The chain couples TRBV7-3 to TRBJ2-7; 7 positions agree with TRBD2. This CDR3 region has 14 residues. Germline V CDR1 and CDR2: SGHTA, FQGTGA. Trimming removed 3 bases from V and 3 bases from J; junction bases left unmatched: 5. The DNA for the CDR3 is TGTGCCAGCAGCTTGTTGGGCGGGGGCTACGAGCAGTACTTC. This sequence encodes CASSLLGGGYEQYF.

Remarks on this clonotype: At one boundary the junction diverges from the germline segment, which might be a read error. V gene TRBV5-5 combines with J gene TRBJ2-5, with D maybe TRBD1 (5 bases). The CDR3 has 13 residues. CDR1 is SGHKS and CDR2 is YYEKEE in the germline V gene (reference sequence). The CDR3 coding sequence is TGCGCCAGCAGCAGACAGCTTGAAGAGACCCAGTACTTC. As protein: CASSRQLEETQYF. Based on the CDR3 plus reference TRBV5-5 and TRBJ2-5, the full variable domain is DAGVTQSPTHLIKTRGQQVTLRCSPISGHKSVSWYQQVLGQGPQFIFQYYEKEERGRGNFPDRFSARQFPNYSSELNVNALLLGDSALYLCASSRQLEETQYFGPGTRLLVL.